The clone carrying this T cell receptor (beta chain) was observed a handful of times. The target antigen is unknown. One junction end does not reproduce the germline sequence, and a read error may be involved. This sample stems from a study of T cells after yellow fever vaccination. The study made its TCR cDNA through 5'RACE template switching. That step introduced a universal primer site along with UMIs. TCRdb passed the 5' RACE reads through MiXCR, listing each CDR3 protein once. The sample includes 350,000 to 450,000 distinct CDR3 sequences, 15% to 20% seen only once; the top ten take about a sixth. CDR3 size: 14 residues. Study conclusions and caveats: Just a small share of clonotypes turned up in the CD4 compartment as well as the CD8 compartment. Within FACS-sorted repertoires, abundant clonotypes contaminating from the bulk population could be present. Re-detected after boosting: most primary clones, about 95% of CD4 and under 90% of CD8.

The TCR comes from a man aged 18 to 30 who received the YFV17D yellow fever vaccine. The chain employs TRBV12-3 or TRBV12-4 and TRBJ2-2; D uncertain. The source material was PBMCs, sampled before the yellow fever booster vaccination. The CDR3 DNA follows: TGTGCCAGCAGCTTAGATCCGTGGGCCGGGGAGCTGTTTTTT. Amino acids: CASSLDPWAGELFF.